The present T cell receptor beta chain was sequenced within a study of CD8+CD57+ T cells in acquired aplastic anemia. On this clonotype: Its antigen is not identified.

Genomic DNA, serving as template, underwent TCR beta VDJ and CDR3 profiling. TCRdb fed the reads into MiXCR, producing one record per CDR3 protein. Among approximately 470,000 distinct CDR3 sequences, roughly a third were seen once, and the ten largest hold around 0.82%. The V end lost 5 bases, the J end lost 6 bases, and 26 bases lay between the germline ends. Germline loops: CDR1 LNHDA, CDR2 SQIVND (reference sequence). The CDR3 totals 18 residues. Sequencing was done on patients that had shown CD8+CD57+ cell expansion by flow cytometry. General study findings and limits: Comparison of patients with controls identified some 29 shared CD8+ CDR3 sequences.

Material: sorted CD4+, CD8+, or CD8+CD57+ T cells (not recorded which) from PBMCs. The clonotype comes from a human donor with aplastic anemia. This sequence joins TRBV19 and TRBJ1-5, with D unclear. CDR3 residues: CASSPRPHEVIGFQPQHF. Here the CDR3 DNA reads TGTGCCAGTAGTCCTCGACCACATGAGGTCATTGGTTTTCAGCCCCAGCATTTT. The complete variable domain, with remaining parts taken from reference TRBV19 and TRBJ1-5, reads DGGITQSPKYLFRKEGQNVTLSCEQNLNHDAMYWYRQDPGQGLRLIYYSQIVNDFQKGDIAEGYSVSREKKESFPLTVTSAQKNPTAFYLCASSPRPHEVIGFQPQHFGDGTRLSIL.